These 14 T cell receptor beta chains were sequenced from one sample in a study of read filtering for tumor transcriptome and immune sequencing. The library was built from about 400 ng RNA with molecular barcoded adaptors for alpha/delta and beta/gamma chains. TCRdb analysed the reads with MiXCR anew, one entry per CDR3 protein. The table has 120,000 or so distinct CDR3 sequences, 13% seen once. Source material: a population of CD138-negative cells sorted from bone marrow. Source of these receptors: a donor aged 40 or older with multiple myeloma.

This clonotype has a count of ten or more. Here the CDR3 reads CASGRTGRDTGELFF. CDR3 bases: TGTGCCAGCGGGAGGACAGGGAGGGACACCGGGGAGCTGTTTTTT. The chain is built from TRBV3-1 and TRBJ2-2; D might be TRBD1 (8 bases). CDR3 length: 15 residues. Looked up from germline, CDR1 is LGHDT and CDR2 is YNNKEL (reference sequence). V dropped 8 bases and J dropped 3 bases, with 16 bases sitting between them.

This clonotype was counted at least ten times. The rearrangement links TRBV11-2 to TRBJ2-1; either TRBD1 or TRBD2 may supply D (5 bases each). Deletions cut 4 bases from V and 3 bases from J, with 19 bases between. The CDR3 is 17 amino acids. Germline loops: CDR1 SGHAT, CDR2 FQNNGV. The CDR3 protein is CASSSLGWGSGYNEQFF. DNA for the CDR3: TGTGCCAGCAGCTCACTCGGTTGGGGGAGTGGCTACAATGAGCAGTTCTTC.

This clonotype has more than one count but fewer than ten. V and J are TRBV2 and TRBJ2-2, with a weak D call TRBD2 (6 bases). The CDR3 runs to 14 residues. Trimming shortened V by 6 bases and J by 6 bases, and 14 bases separated the two germline ends. The V gene's germline CDR1 is SNHLY and CDR2 FYNNEI. The CDR3 nucleotides are TGTGCCAGCAGGGGACTCCTGCCCGCCGGGGAGCTGTTTTTT. Its translation: CASRGLLPAGELFF.

This clonotype has a count of ten or more. The rearrangement joins TRBV29-1 to TRBJ2-3, with a possible D match to TRBD1 (5 bases). The CDR3 spans 14 residues. Germline CDR1 and CDR2: SQVTM and ANQGSEA. V gave up 4 bases and J gave up 3 bases, with 14 bases separating them. The CDR3 DNA reads as TGCAGCGTTGGTGGGGCACGCGGTACAGATACGCAGTATTTT. Encoded protein: CSVGGARGTDTQYF.

This clonotype was counted at least ten times. The chain joins TRBV2 to TRBJ2-2, with 8 positions matching TRBD1. This CDR3 region has 17 residues. Germline assignment: CDR1 SNHLY and CDR2 FYNNEI. Trimming took 2 bases from V and 4 from J; bases not matched to a gene: 9. Here the CDR3 DNA reads TGTGCCAGCAGTGAAAGTAAGGGACAGGTTTCCACCGGGGAGCTGTTTTTT. Translation gives CASSESKGQVSTGELFF.

This clonotype was counted many times. This sequence joins TRBV11-2 and TRBJ2-3; no definite D call. The V gene's germline CDR1 is SGHAT and CDR2 FQNNGV. V was clipped by 3 bases and J by 0 bases, with 16 bases between them. The CDR3 spans 17 residues. CDR3 coding DNA: TGTGCCAGCAGCTTCTCGTATGGGCCGCAGAGCACAGATACGCAGTATTTT. It yields the protein CASSFSYGPQSTDTQYF. Using reference TRBV11-2 and TRBJ2-3 for the parts outside the CDR3, the full variable domain is EAGVAQSPRYKIIEKRQSVAFWCNPISGHATLYWYQQILGQGPKLLIQFQNNGVVDDSQLPKDRFSAERLKGVDSTLKIQPAKLEDSAVYLCASSFSYGPQSTDTQYFGPGTRLTVL.

There are many counts of this clonotype. The V call is TRBV20-1, the J call TRBJ1-5, with 7 positions matching TRBD1. In germline, CDR1 is DFQATT, CDR2 SNEGSKA (reference sequence). The CDR3 covers 13 residues. With V trimmed by 2 bases and J by 5 bases, 3 bases remained unmatched. The chain's CDR3 is CSARPGTDQPQHF. CDR3 coding DNA: TGCAGTGCTAGACCAGGGACAGATCAGCCCCAGCATTTT.

The table lists this clonotype with many counts. V gene TRBV4-1 combines with J gene TRBJ2-7; D might be TRBD1 (6 bases). V was pared by 6 bases and J by 2 bases, with 17 bases between. This CDR3 is built from 15 residues. Germline assignment: CDR1 MGHRA and CDR2 YSYEKL. The CDR3 DNA reads TGCGCCAGCAGACCGTCCCAGGGGATTCCCTACGAGCAGTACTTC. Protein product: CASRPSQGIPYEQYF.

The chain uses TRBV15 and TRBJ2-6, with a tentative D call TRBD2 (5 bases). CDR1 LNHNV and CDR2 YYDKDF come from the germline V gene (reference sequence). The CDR3 runs to 16 residues. V lost 4 bases and J 2 bases, leaving 12 bases between the germline ends. CDR3 DNA: TGTGCCACCAGCACCCCCGGGATCGCTGGGGCCAACGTCCTGACTTTC. Encoded protein: CATSTPGIAGANVLTF.

In this sample, this clonotype turned up many times. This chain uses TRBV5-4 with TRBJ1-1; D gene unclear. The V gene's germline CDR1 is SGHNT and CDR2 YYREEE (reference sequence). The CDR3 length is 15 residues. Between the trimmed V and J ends, which lost 5 bases and 2 bases, there was a span of 16 bases. Here the CDR3 DNA reads TGTGCCAGCAGTTCCCAGGAGCGGGAAAACACTGAAGCTTTCTTT. Translating gives CASSSQERENTEAFF.

This clonotype was seen more than once but under ten times. V and J are TRBV14 and TRBJ2-1, with 7 bases fitting TRBD2. This CDR3 contains 15 residues. V lost 4 bases, J lost 4 bases, and 7 bases stayed unmatched. CDR1 SGHDN and CDR2 FVKESK come from the germline V gene. The CDR3: CASSPGLDQYNEQFF. The CDR3, as DNA: TGTGCCAGCAGCCCCGGACTAGACCAATACAATGAGCAGTTCTTC.

This clonotype was recorded many times. V usage is TRBV20-1 and J usage is TRBJ2-1; D remains ambiguous. This CDR3 spans 14 amino acids. V dropped 7 bases and J dropped 1 base, with 14 bases sitting between them. CDR1 and CDR2 (germline): DFQATT, SNEGSKA (reference sequence). Here the CDR3 DNA reads TGCAGTGGGCGAGGCCTCTCGTCCTACAATGAGCAGTTCTTC. Translation gives CSGRGLSSYNEQFF.

The rearrangement joins TRBV24-1 to TRBJ2-5, with D maybe TRBD2 (5 bases). Trimming removed 5 bases from V and 4 bases from J, with 7 bases in between. The CDR3 extends over 12 amino acids. The germline gives CDR1 KGHDR, CDR2 SFDVKD. The CDR3 nucleotides are TGTGCCACCAGTGGCGAGGGAGAGACCCAGTACTTC. It is translated as CATSGEGETQYF.

This clonotype has just a few counts. This sequence joins TRBV10-3 and TRBJ1-5; D not certain. Per germline, CDR1 ENHRY and CDR2 SYGVKD. Trimming removed 6 bases at V and 1 base at J, with 13 bases between. The CDR3 sequence is 15 residues long. This chain's CDR3 is CAISQAGESNQPQHF. Here the CDR3 DNA reads TGTGCCATCAGCCAGGCAGGAGAAAGCAATCAGCCCCAGCATTTT.